The 15 T cell receptor beta chains presented below share a single source sample, sequenced in a study of blood T cell repertoires in COVID-19. Data came from immunoSEQ multiplex PCR; TCRdb stores just in-frame clones and leaves some out. The sample has 400,000 to 500,000 clones, around 87% seen once; the top ten hold approximately 1.8%. Sequenced: PBMCs or T cells enriched from blood (not recorded which). These TCRs come from a woman in her thirties or forties who had recovered from COVID-19.

This chain connects TRBV10-3 to TRBJ1-1, with 7 bases aligning to TRBD1. Germline V gene data show CDR1 as ENHRY and CDR2 as SYGVKD. CDR3 length: 15 amino acids. V lost 3 bases to trimming and J lost 0 bases; unmatched junction nucleotides: 4. In DNA, the CDR3 is TGTGCCATCAGTGAATCGACAGGGTTGAACACTGAAGCTTTCTTT. Translation gives CAISESTGLNTEAFF.

This chain links TRBV30 with TRBJ1-2, with D perhaps TRBD1 (5 bases). Trimming removed 1 base from V and 3 bases from J, with 15 bases in between. CDR3 length: 15 residues. Per the germline V gene, CDR1 is GTSNPN and CDR2 is SVGIG (reference sequence). Here the CDR3 reads CAWSGGTQAYYGYTF. In nucleotides, the CDR3 is TGTGCCTGGAGTGGAGGGACTCAGGCGTACTATGGCTACACCTTC.

The gene calls are TRBV7-9 and TRBJ2-2; 10 positions agree with TRBD2. CDR3 size: 13 residues. CDR1 is SEHNR, CDR2 FQNEAQ, per germline (reference sequence). Trimming took 8 bases from V and 7 from J; bases not matched to a gene: 4. CDR3 protein: CASLLAGVGELFF. For the CDR3, the DNA is TGTGCCAGCCTCCTAGCGGGAGTCGGGGAGCTGTTTTTT. Full variable domain (missing parts from reference TRBV7-9 and TRBJ2-2): DTGVSQNPRHKITKRGQNVTFRCDPISEHNRLYWYRQTLGQGPEFLTYFQNEAQLEKSRLLSDRFSAERPKGSFSTLEIQRTEQGDSAMYLCASLLAGVGELFFGEGSRLTVL.

This clone has only one observation. This sequence joins TRBV2 and TRBJ1-5, with D perhaps TRBD1 (6 bases). Germline CDR1 is SNHLY and CDR2 is FYNNEI. V was clipped by 5 bases and J by 0 bases, with 14 bases between them. This CDR3 has 16 amino acids. CDR3 sequence reads: CASSLDRINSNQPQHF. CDR3 in DNA: TGTGCCAGCAGTCTAGACAGGATTAATAGCAATCAGCCCCAGCATTTT.

The gene calls are TRBV10-3 and TRBJ2-7; D might be TRBD2 (5 bases). The CDR3 sequence is 13 residues long. The germline V and J ends were trimmed by 10 bases and 7 bases, with 20 bases remaining between them. Germline CDR1 ENHRY, CDR2 SYGVKD. The chain's CDR3 is CATGADPTGEQYF. In DNA form, the CDR3 reads TGTGCCACCGGAGCGGACCCAACTGGGGAGCAGTACTTC.

The chain couples TRBV11-2 to TRBJ2-1; 9 positions match TRBD1. Germline lookup yields CDR1 SGHAT and CDR2 FQNNGV. There are 18 residues in the CDR3. The junction had 9 bases not matched to a gene; V was cut back by 2 bases and J by 1 base. CDR3 sequence (DNA): TGTGCCAGCAGCTTATTTACCGGGACAGGGAGGTCCTACAATGAGCAGTTCTTC. Translating it yields CASSLFTGTGRSYNEQFF.

The gene calls are TRBV13 and TRBJ1-1; TRBD1 agrees at 7 bases. The length of the CDR3 is 14 residues. V was pared by 4 bases and J by 0 bases, with 2 bases of the junction left unmatched. CDR1 and CDR2 from the germline V gene are PRHDT and FYEKMQ (reference sequence). CDR3 sequence (DNA): TGTGCCAGCAGCTCTGACAGGGTGAACACTGAAGCTTTCTTT. Protein: CASSSDRVNTEAFF.

The chain recombines TRBV12-5 with TRBJ2-7; TRBD1 aligns across 7 bases. Germline trimming cut 0 bases from V and 0 bases from J; bases unmatched to any gene: 2. The germline gives CDR1 LGHNT, CDR2 FRNRAP. This CDR3 contains 15 residues. CDR3 sequence reads: CASGLVGGSSYEQYF. CDR3 sequence (DNA): TGTGCTAGTGGTTTGGTAGGGGGCTCCTCCTACGAGCAGTACTTC.

A word on this clone: Other DNA sequences from this sample encode an identical CDR3 as well. This chain uses TRBV5-1 with TRBJ1-4, with 10 bases that match TRBD1. The CDR3 totals 15 residues. J gave up 8 bases and V 0 bases, and 4 bases lay outside the gene matches. Germline V gives CDR1 SGHRS, CDR2 YFSETQ. The CDR3, as DNA: TGCGCCAGCAGCTTGGCGGGGACAGGGGAGGAAAAACTGTTTTTT. It is translated as CASSLAGTGEEKLFF.

This rearrangement joins TRBV15 to TRBJ2-7; 11 bases fit TRBD2. The CDR3 is made up of 16 amino acids. CDR1 and CDR2 (germline): LNHNV, YYDKDF (reference sequence). V dropped 5 bases and J dropped 3; count of bases not matched to a gene: 9. The CDR3 reads CATSLSGRGPFYEQYF. The CDR3 DNA follows: TGTGCCACCAGCCTTAGCGGGAGGGGACCCTTCTACGAGCAGTACTTC.

The chain carries TRBV5-1 and TRBJ1-1; D gene ambiguous. Germline values: CDR1 SGHRS, CDR2 YFSETQ. This CDR3 has 14 amino acids. With 0 bases removed from V and 6 bases from J, the gap between germline ends came to 12 bases. Here the CDR3 reads CASSLDDGGPEAFF. The DNA of the CDR3 is TGCGCCAGCAGCTTGGATGACGGAGGGCCTGAAGCTTTCTTT.

The rearrangement joins TRBV5-1 to TRBJ2-3; unclear D gene. Germline assignment: CDR1 SGHRS and CDR2 YFSETQ. The V gene lost 2 bases and the J gene lost 4 bases, with 11 bases spanning the gap. The CDR3 consists of 14 residues. In nucleotides, the CDR3 is TGCGCCAGCAGCTTTATGTGGGCACCAGATACGCAGTATTTT. It encodes CASSFMWAPDTQYF.

The chain has TRBV12-3 or TRBV12-4 and TRBJ1-1; TRBD1 is a possible D gene (6 bases). Between the trimmed V and J ends, which lost 7 bases and 4 bases, there was a span of 13 bases. This CDR3 has 13 residues. CDR3 DNA sequence: TGTGCCAGCAACCACAGGGAAGGCACTGAAGCTTTCTTT. Its protein product is CASNHREGTEAFF.

The chain joins TRBV19 to TRBJ2-2, with D maybe TRBD2 (6 bases). Germline V gene sequence: CDR1 LNHDA, CDR2 SQIVND (reference sequence). Trimming pared 4 bases from V and 1 base from J, leaving 16 bases between. This CDR3 has 17 residues. The CDR3 protein is CASSTLRGSGNTGELFF. The CDR3 DNA reads as TGTGCCAGTAGTACACTAAGGGGTAGCGGGAACACCGGGGAGCTGTTTTTT.

V and J are TRBV30 and TRBJ2-5, with TRBD2 matching 10 bases. This CDR3 comprises 15 residues. Germline trimming cut 3 bases from V and 4 bases from J; bases unmatched to any gene: 8. The germline gives CDR1 GTSNPN, CDR2 SVGIG (reference sequence). CDR3 DNA: TGTGCCTGGAGCCCAGGGGCTAGCGGGAGAGAGACCCAGTACTTC. This sequence encodes CAWSPGASGRETQYF. Full variable domain (remainder filled in from reference TRBV30 and TRBJ2-5): SQTIHQWPATLVQPVGSPLSLECTVEGTSNPNLYWYRQAAGRGLQLLFYSVGIGQISSEVPQNLSASRPQDRQFILSSKKLLLSDSGFYLCAWSPGASGRETQYFGPGTRLLVL.